This TCR beta chain came from a study of T cells in Graves' hyperthyroidism and ophthalmopathy. Broader study findings: Blood also held most thyroid clonotypes expanded beyond 0.001.

There are many counts of this clonotype. Its antigen is unidentified. What was amplified from RNA transcripts were TCR beta CDR3 regions. The TCR CDR3 was amplified in a first-round RT-PCR using the HTBI primer set. TCRdb passed the multiplex PCR reads through MiXCR, listing each CDR3 protein once. The profile shows approximately 620,000 distinct CDR3 sequences, roughly 13% of them singletons. Disease duration under 2 months; hyperthyroidism patients were aged 18 to 65. This CDR3 has 18 residues. Looked up from germline, CDR1 is DFQATT and CDR2 is SNEGSKA (reference sequence). Losses at the gene ends were 6 bases for V and 1 base for J; bases not matched to a gene: 11.

The clonotype comes from a woman aged 25-40 years with Graves' hyperthyroidism that later progressed to Graves' ophthalmopathy. The sample was blood. V is TRBV20-1 and J is TRBJ2-1, with 14 bases identical to TRBD2. CDR3 nucleotide sequence: TGCAGTGCCCGTCCGGGACTAGCGGGAGTCGGTTCCTACAATGAGCAGTTCTTC. As protein: CSARPGLAGVGSYNEQFF.